This T cell receptor (beta chain) is from a study of blood T cells in healthy people across ages. General observations from the study: Older age coincided with a roughly linear decline in TCR beta diversity per million T cells.

Germline V CDR1 and CDR2: MNHEY, SMNVEV (reference sequence). The CDR3 spans 17 residues. Trimming took 0 bases from V and 1 from J; bases not matched to a gene: 8. Sample-barcoded 5' priming and a J-beta primer mix drove a second PCR of 7 to 11 cycles. With 12 random nucleotides, a template-switch adaptor tagged each individual cDNA molecule. TCRdb processed the 5' RACE reads anew with MiXCR; each CDR3 protein has one entry. Of over 1,500,000 distinct CDR3 sequences in the sample, approximately 50% were seen once. As regards this clonotype: The antigen is unknown.

The receptor's source is a woman between 35 and 50 years old in good health. The sample was blood. The chain couples TRBV27 to TRBJ1-1, with 7 bases fitting TRBD1. Here the CDR3 reads CASSLSTGGGKNTEAFF. CDR3 in DNA: TGTGCCAGCAGTTTATCCACTGGAGGGGGCAAGAACACTGAAGCTTTCTTT.